The clone carrying this T cell receptor (beta chain) was seen a handful of times. Antigen: not known. This entry comes from a study of cytomegalovirus exposure and HLA in healthy donors. Study context: In an earlier analysis, around 100 million unique TCR beta sequences were found from 150 million to 200 million T cells. The study's findings and limits: After further analysis at a later stage, 16,951 TCR beta sequences were associated with HLA alleles at 0.05 false discovery rate. It was likely that a cluster of highly shared sequence variants was a sequencing artifact. Confirmation in vitro established that a few CMV-associated chains were specific for CMV antigens.

PCR employed 60 Vbeta and 13 Jbeta primers. Profiling relied on immunoSEQ multiplex PCR, and the TCRdb table lists in-frame clones only, not all of them. The data show some 150,000 clones, around 73% seen once. The CDR3 covers 16 residues. Trimming at V came to 4 bases and at J to 3 bases, leaving 8 bases not matched to a gene. Per germline, CDR1 MNHNS and CDR2 SASEGT. The chain links TRBV6-1 to TRBJ2-7; 11 positions match TRBD1. The receptor comes from a female donor in good health and CMV-seronegative. Source material: PBMCs. Here the CDR3 reads CASSAWTGGNGYEQYF. CDR3 DNA sequence: TGTGCCAGCAGTGCATGGACAGGGGGCAACGGCTACGAGCAGTACTTC.